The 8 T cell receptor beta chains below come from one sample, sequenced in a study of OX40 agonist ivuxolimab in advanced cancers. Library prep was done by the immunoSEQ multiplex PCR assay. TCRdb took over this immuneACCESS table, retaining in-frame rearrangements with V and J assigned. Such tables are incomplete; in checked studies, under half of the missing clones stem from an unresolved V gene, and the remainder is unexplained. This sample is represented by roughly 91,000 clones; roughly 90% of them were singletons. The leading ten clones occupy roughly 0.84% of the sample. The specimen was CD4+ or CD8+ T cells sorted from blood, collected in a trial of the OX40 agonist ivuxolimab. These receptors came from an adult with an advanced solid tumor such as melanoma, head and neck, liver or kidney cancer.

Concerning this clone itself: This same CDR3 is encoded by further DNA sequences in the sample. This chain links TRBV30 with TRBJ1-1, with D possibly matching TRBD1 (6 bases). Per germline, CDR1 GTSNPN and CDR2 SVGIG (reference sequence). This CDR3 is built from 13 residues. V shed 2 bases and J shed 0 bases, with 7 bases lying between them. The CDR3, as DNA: TGTGCCTGGAGTACAGGGATGAACACTGAAGCTTTCTTT. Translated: CAWSTGMNTEAFF.

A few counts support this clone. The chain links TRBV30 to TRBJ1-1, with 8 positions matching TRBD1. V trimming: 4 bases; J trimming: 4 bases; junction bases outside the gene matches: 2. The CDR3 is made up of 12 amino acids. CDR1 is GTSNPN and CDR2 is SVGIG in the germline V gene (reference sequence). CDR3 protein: CAWKTGVTEAFF. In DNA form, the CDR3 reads TGTGCCTGGAAGACAGGGGTCACTGAAGCTTTCTTT.

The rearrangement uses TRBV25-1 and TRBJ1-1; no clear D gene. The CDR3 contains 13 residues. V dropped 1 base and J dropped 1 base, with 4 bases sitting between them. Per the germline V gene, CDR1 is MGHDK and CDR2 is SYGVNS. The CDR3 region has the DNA TGTGCCAGCAGTGAATGGGGGAACACTGAAGCTTTCTTT. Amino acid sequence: CASSEWGNTEAFF.

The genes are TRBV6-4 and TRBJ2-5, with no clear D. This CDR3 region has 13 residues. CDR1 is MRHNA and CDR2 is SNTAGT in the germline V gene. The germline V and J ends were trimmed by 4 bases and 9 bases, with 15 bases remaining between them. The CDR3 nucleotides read TGTGCCAGCAGTGTTGGACCCTGGGCGGCCCAGTACTTC. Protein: CASSVGPWAAQYF.

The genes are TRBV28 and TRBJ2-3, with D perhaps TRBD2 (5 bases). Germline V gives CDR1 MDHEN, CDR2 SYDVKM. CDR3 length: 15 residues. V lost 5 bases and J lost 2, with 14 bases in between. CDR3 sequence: CASSSRTGSTDTQYF. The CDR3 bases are TGTGCCAGCAGTAGCCGAACGGGGTCCACAGATACGCAGTATTTT.

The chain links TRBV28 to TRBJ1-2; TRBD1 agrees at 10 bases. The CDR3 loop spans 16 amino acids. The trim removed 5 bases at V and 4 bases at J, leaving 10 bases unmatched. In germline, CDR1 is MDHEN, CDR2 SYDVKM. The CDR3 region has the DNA TGTGCCAGCAGTCGGACAGGGGGGGTTCGTGGCTATGGCTACACCTTC. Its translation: CASSRTGGVRGYGYTF.

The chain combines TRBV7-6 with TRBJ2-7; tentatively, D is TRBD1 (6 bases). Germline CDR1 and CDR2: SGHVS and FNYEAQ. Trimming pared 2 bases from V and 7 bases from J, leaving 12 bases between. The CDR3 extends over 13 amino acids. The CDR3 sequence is CASSLQGGMEQYF. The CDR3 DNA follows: TGTGCCAGCAGCTTACAAGGGGGAATGGAGCAGTACTTC.

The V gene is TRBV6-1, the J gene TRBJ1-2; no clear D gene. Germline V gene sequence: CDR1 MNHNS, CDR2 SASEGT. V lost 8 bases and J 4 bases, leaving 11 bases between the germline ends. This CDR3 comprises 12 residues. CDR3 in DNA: TGTGCCAGCGGCTCGTCTTTCTATGGCTACACCTTC. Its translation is CASGSSFYGYTF.